One and the same sample provided the 20 T cell receptor beta chains below, sequenced in a study of control samples from healthy donors and cancer patients. Assay: immunoSEQ multiplex PCR; the TCRdb copy retains only in-frame clones and omits some. The table records approximately 160,000 clones, around 90% of them present only once. The sequenced sample was blood. All receptors derive from a woman aged 25 to 39 in good health.

This chain links TRBV3-1 (or the pseudogene TRBV3-2) with TRBJ2-5, with D possibly TRBD2 on 5 matching bases. V lost 0 bases and J 11 bases, leaving 19 bases between the germline ends. The CDR3 consists of 15 residues. From germline, CDR1 is LGHDT and CDR2 YNNKEL (reference sequence). The CDR3 loop is CASSQDLPLPGVQYF. CDR3 DNA: TGTGCCAGCAGCCAAGACCTCCCCTTACCCGGGGTTCAGTACTTC.

The chain recombines TRBV5-6 with TRBJ2-3; possible D gene TRBD2, 6 bases. The CDR3 is 15 amino acids. Looked up from germline, CDR1 is SGHDT and CDR2 is YYEEEE. The V gene lost 0 bases and the J gene lost 6 bases, with 14 bases spanning the gap. The CDR3 protein is CASSLVVEGGDTQYF. DNA of the CDR3: TGTGCCAGCAGCTTGGTGGTGGAGGGTGGGGATACGCAGTATTTT.

The V and J genes are TRBV6-4 and TRBJ2-2, with 8 bases fitting TRBD2. With V trimmed by 0 bases and J by 9 bases, 3 bases remained unmatched. Germline V gene data show CDR1 as MRHNA and CDR2 as SNTAGT. CDR3 length: 14 residues. CDR3 sequence: CASSDSDSGRELFF. The CDR3, as DNA: TGTGCCAGCAGTGACTCGGATAGCGGGAGGGAGCTGTTTTTT.

The chain couples TRBV6-4 to TRBJ1-1; a weak D match, TRBD1 (5 bases). The CDR3 spans 12 residues. Germline CDR1 and CDR2: MRHNA and SNTAGT. The ends were cut back, 6 bases at V and 11 bases at J, with 16 bases in the middle. The CDR3 loop reads CASRGMSGDAFF. In DNA form, the CDR3 reads TGTGCCAGCAGGGGCATGTCGGGGGATGCTTTCTTT.

The gene calls are TRBV7-3 and TRBJ2-2; the D gene is possibly TRBD2 (6 bases). V was pared by 4 bases and J by 5 bases, with 17 bases between. Germline V CDR1 and CDR2: SGHTA, FQGTGA. This CDR3 is 16 amino acids long. The DNA for the CDR3 is TGTGCCAGCAGCTCCGCGGAGATCGCGGGGACCGGGGAGCTGTTTTTT. Its translation is CASSSAEIAGTGELFF. Combining the CDR3 with reference TRBV7-3 and TRBJ2-2 gives the whole variable domain GAGVSQTPSNKVTEKGKYVELRCDPISGHTALYWYRQSLGQGPEFLIYFQGTGAADDSGLPNDRFFAVRPEGSVSTLKIQRTERGDSAVYLCASSSAEIAGTGELFFGEGSRLTVL.

This clone was seen a handful of times. The chain combines TRBV4-3 with TRBJ1-2, with unresolved D. Deletions cut 0 bases from V and 2 bases from J, with 10 bases between. CDR3 length: 15 residues. Germline V CDR1 and CDR2: LGHNA, YSLEER. The CDR3 loop is CASSQEDSANYGYTF. The CDR3 bases are TGCGCCAGCAGCCAAGAGGATTCGGCCAACTATGGCTACACCTTC.

The V and J genes are TRBV2 and TRBJ1-1; D is ambiguous. The CDR3 is 14 residues long. Trimming stripped 5 bases from V and 2 bases from J, with 12 bases between. Germline CDR1 is SNHLY and CDR2 is FYNNEI. The CDR3 sequence: CASSPGVHNTEAFF. Here the CDR3 DNA reads TGTGCCAGCAGTCCCGGCGTTCACAACACTGAAGCTTTCTTT.

The chain links TRBV9 to TRBJ2-5; D gene ambiguous. Per germline, CDR1 SGDLS and CDR2 YYNGEE. The CDR3 is 12 amino acids. The V end lost 3 bases, the J end lost 1 base, and 4 bases lay between the germline ends. This chain's CDR3 is CASSDLQETQYF. The CDR3 region has the DNA TGTGCCAGCAGCGACCTCCAAGAGACCCAGTACTTC.

In its sample, this clone was seen once. In DNA form, the CDR3 reads TGCAGCGGGGAAAACAGGGGGCGAGGGACTGAAGCTTTCTTT. Translated: CSGENRGRGTEAFF. The genes are TRBV29-1 and TRBJ1-1, with TRBD1 matching over 9 bases. The germline V gene encodes CDR1 SQVTM and CDR2 ANQGSEA. V lost 7 bases and J lost 5; bases outside the gene matches: 11. This CDR3 comprises 14 residues.

The V gene is TRBV7-9, the J gene TRBJ2-4; D may be TRBD2 (6 bases). Per germline, CDR1 SEHNR and CDR2 FQNEAQ (reference sequence). The CDR3 contains 14 residues. Trimming shortened V by 5 bases and J by 1 base, and 9 bases separated the two germline ends. CDR3 nucleotides: TGTGCCAGCAGCAGGGACTCCGCCAAAAACATTCAGTACTTC. Protein product: CASSRDSAKNIQYF.

The rearrangement joins TRBV15 to TRBJ1-5; TRBD1 aligns across 9 bases. Losses at the gene ends were 0 bases for V and 7 bases for J; bases not matched to a gene: 4. The CDR3 spans 15 residues. The germline V gene has CDR1 LNHNV and CDR2 YYDKDF (reference sequence). CDR3 sequence (DNA): TGTGCCACCAGCAGAGAGGGACAGGGTTTCCAGCCCCAGCATTTT. This sequence encodes CATSREGQGFQPQHF. The whole variable domain, remainder taken from reference TRBV15 and TRBJ1-5, is DAMVIQNPRYQVTQFGKPVTLSCSQTLNHNVMYWYQQKSSQAPKLLFHYYDKDFNNEADTPDNFQSRRPNTSFCFLDIRSPGLGDTAMYLCATSREGQGFQPQHFGDGTRLSIL.

V usage is TRBV24-1 and J usage is TRBJ1-2; 10 positions match TRBD1. The CDR3 is 15 amino acids. Germline CDR1 and CDR2: KGHDR and SFDVKD. J was trimmed by 4 bases and V by 4 bases; bases with no gene match: 5. The CDR3 nucleotides are TGTGCCACCAGTGACCCCCGGGACAGGGGCTATGGCTACACCTTC. Amino acids: CATSDPRDRGYGYTF.

V usage is TRBV9 and J usage is TRBJ1-5; D gene unclear. The germline gives CDR1 SGDLS, CDR2 YYNGEE. The CDR3 has 14 amino acids. Trimming took off 4 bases at V and 1 base at J, with 9 bases between the two ends. The CDR3 region has the DNA TGTGCCAGCAGCCATGGTGAAAGCAATCAGCCCCAGCATTTT. Its translation is CASSHGESNQPQHF.

V and J are TRBV5-6 and TRBJ1-2; no reliable D call. CDR3 length equals 14 residues. CDR1 is SGHDT, CDR2 YYEEEE, per germline. The ends were cut back, 3 bases at V and 3 bases at J, with 12 bases in the middle. The CDR3 region has the DNA TGTGCCAGCAGCTCGGCCTCGGCAGACTATGGCTACACCTTC. This codes for CASSSASADYGYTF.

The chain links TRBV9 to TRBJ1-1, with D possibly being TRBD1 (5 bases). The CDR3 is 11 amino acids. Germline V gene data show CDR1 as SGDLS and CDR2 as YYNGEE. V was shortened by 2 bases and J by 6 bases, with 5 bases between the two germline ends. CDR3 sequence: CASSVGAEAFF. Written as DNA, the CDR3 is TGTGCCAGCAGCGTGGGGGCTGAAGCTTTCTTT.

The chain couples TRBV19 to TRBJ1-1, with TRBD1 matching 7 bases. The trim removed 9 bases at V and 2 bases at J, leaving 12 bases unmatched. Germline-derived CDR1 and CDR2 are LNHDA and SQIVND (reference sequence). CDR3 length: 15 residues. CDR3 amino acids: CASRFFGQANTEAFF. Here the CDR3 DNA reads TGTGCCAGCCGATTTTTCGGACAGGCTAACACTGAAGCTTTCTTT.

V and J are TRBV6-5 and TRBJ2-1; TRBD2 agrees at 7 bases. The trim removed 4 bases at V and 9 bases at J, leaving 6 bases unmatched. The germline V gene encodes CDR1 MNHEY and CDR2 SVGAGI. This CDR3 contains 13 residues. The CDR3 sequence: CASSSSGGTEQFF. The CDR3 DNA follows: TGTGCCAGCAGTTCGTCGGGAGGTACTGAGCAGTTCTTC.

The chain couples TRBV28 to TRBJ2-7; D tentatively fits TRBD1 or TRBD2 (6 bases each). V shed 6 bases and J shed 2 bases, with 17 bases lying between them. The CDR3 runs 15 residues. Germline-derived CDR1 and CDR2 are MDHEN and SYDVKM. This chain's CDR3 is CASRPFSGGPYEQYF. In DNA form, the CDR3 reads TGTGCCAGCAGACCTTTCTCCGGGGGCCCCTACGAGCAGTACTTC.

The chain employs TRBV30 and TRBJ2-1; D not resolved. The length of the CDR3 is 12 residues. Germline V gene data show CDR1 as GTSNPN and CDR2 as SVGIG (reference sequence). V dropped 5 bases and J dropped 10 bases, with 15 bases sitting between them. This CDR3 is CAWGIVYGEQFF. In DNA form, the CDR3 reads TGTGCCTGGGGTATCGTGTATGGGGAGCAGTTCTTC. The entire variable domain, with the rest obtained from reference TRBV30 and TRBJ2-1, is as follows: SQTIHQWPATLVQPVGSPLSLECTVEGTSNPNLYWYRQAAGRGLQLLFYSVGIGQISSEVPQNLSASRPQDRQFILSSKKLLLSDSGFYLCAWGIVYGEQFFGPGTRLTVL.

This sequence joins TRBV6-5 and TRBJ2-6, with D possibly matching TRBD1 (6 bases). V dropped 7 bases and J dropped 0 bases, with 10 bases sitting between them. This CDR3 has 15 residues. The germline V gene encodes CDR1 MNHEY and CDR2 SVGAGI. The CDR3 loop is CASTEQGSGANVLTF. The DNA for the CDR3 is TGTGCCAGCACCGAACAGGGCTCTGGGGCCAACGTCCTGACTTTC.